The T cell receptor beta chain described here comes from a study of siplizumab effects on memory and regulatory T cells. Study-level points and caveats: Poor capture below about 10^-5 frequency left most alloreactive clones unmapped to unstimulated subsets. Only a minority of proliferating CD4+ or CD8+ clones had an assignable naive or memory phenotype, with roughly 75-96% lacking one.

This clone was picked up one time. As yet, its antigen is unknown. Using immunoSEQ multiplex PCR, the repertoire was profiled, and TCRdb retains in-frame clones only, with some absent. The table includes roughly 62,000 clones, approximately 93% detected once. Specimen: CD8+ T cells sorted from blood. This sequence was found in a human donor in good health.

The CDR3 region has the DNA TGTGCCAGCAGCTTATTAGCGGGAGGATCCGAGTCCTACAATGAGCAGTTCTTC. This encodes CASSLLAGGSESYNEQFF. The rearrangement joins TRBV7-2 to TRBJ2-1; 10 bases map to TRBD2. The CDR3 has 18 residues. Trimming removed 2 bases from V and 1 base from J; junction bases left unmatched: 8. CDR1 is SGHTA, CDR2 FQGNSA, per germline. The full variable domain, with the rest looked up from reference TRBV7-2 and TRBJ2-1, is GAGVSQSPSNKVTEKGKDVELRCDPISGHTALYWYRQSLGQGLEFLIYFQGNSAPDKSGLPSDRFSAERTGGSVSTLTIQRTQQEDSAVYLCASSLLAGGSESYNEQFFGPGTRLTVL.